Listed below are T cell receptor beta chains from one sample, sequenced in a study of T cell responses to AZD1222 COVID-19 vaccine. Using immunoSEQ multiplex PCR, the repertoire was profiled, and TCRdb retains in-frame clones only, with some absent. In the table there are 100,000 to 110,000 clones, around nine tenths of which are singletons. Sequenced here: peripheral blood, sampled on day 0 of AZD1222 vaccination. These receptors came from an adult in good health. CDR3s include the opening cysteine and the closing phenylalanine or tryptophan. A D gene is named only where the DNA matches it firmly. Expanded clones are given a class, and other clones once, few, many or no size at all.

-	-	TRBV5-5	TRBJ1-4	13	CASSPRGNEKLFF	TGTGCCAGCAGCCCCAGGGGAAATGAAAAACTGTTTTTT
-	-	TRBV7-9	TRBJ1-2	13	CASSSGSSYGYTF	TGTGCCAGCAGCTCGGGGAGTAGCTATGGCTACACCTTC
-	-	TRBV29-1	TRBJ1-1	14	CSVSGGNMNTEAFF	TGCAGCGTTAGCGGGGGCAACATGAACACTGAAGCTTTCTTT
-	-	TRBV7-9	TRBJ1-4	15	CASSWRGQVNEKLFF	TGTGCCAGCAGCTGGAGAGGGCAGGTTAATGAAAAACTGTTTTTT
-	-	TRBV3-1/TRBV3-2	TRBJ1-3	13	CASSRPPGNTIYF	TGTGCCAGCAGCCGCCCCCCGGGTAACACCATATATTTT
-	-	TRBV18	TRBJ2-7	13	CASSPGTTYEQYF	TGTGCCAGCTCACCGGGGACCACCTACGAGCAGTACTTC
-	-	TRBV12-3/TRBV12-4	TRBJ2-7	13	CASSFQSSYEQYF	TGTGCCAGCAGTTTTCAGAGCTCCTACGAGCAGTACTTC
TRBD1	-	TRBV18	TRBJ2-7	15	CASSDRQGGTYEQYF	TGTGCCAGCTCAGACCGACAGGGGGGGACCTACGAGCAGTACTTC
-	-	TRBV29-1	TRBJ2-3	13	CSVLRLVGDTQYF	TGCAGCGTTTTACGCCTGGTCGGAGATACGCAGTATTTT
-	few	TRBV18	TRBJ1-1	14	CASSPRGSRTEAFF	TGTGCCAGCTCACCCAGGGGATCACGCACTGAAGCTTTCTTT
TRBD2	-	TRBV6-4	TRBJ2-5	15	CASSPTSGGIETQYF	TGTGCCAGCAGTCCTACTAGCGGGGGGATAGAGACCCAGTACTTC
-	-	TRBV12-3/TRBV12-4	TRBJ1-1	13	CASSLHLNTEAFF	TGTGCCAGCAGTTTACACCTGAACACTGAAGCTTTCTTT
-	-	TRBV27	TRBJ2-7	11	CASSYGYEQYF	TGTGCCAGCAGTTATGGGTACGAGCAGTACTTC
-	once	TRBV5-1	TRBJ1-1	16	CASSLEGGRVNTEAFF	TGCGCCAGCAGCTTGGAGGGTGGCAGGGTGAACACTGAAGCTTTCTTT
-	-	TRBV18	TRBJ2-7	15	CASSPPNSQGGEQYF	TGTGCCAGCTCACCACCGAATAGTCAGGGGGGCGAGCAGTACTTC
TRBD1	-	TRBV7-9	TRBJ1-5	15	CASSLGTGNYQPQHF	TGTGCCAGCAGCTTAGGGACAGGGAACTATCAGCCCCAGCATTTT
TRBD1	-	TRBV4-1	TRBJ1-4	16	CASSHLTKGQSRKLFF	TGCGCCAGCAGCCACCTCACGAAGGGACAGTCAAGAAAACTGTTTTTT
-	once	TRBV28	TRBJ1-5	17	CASSLVLDTYSNQPQHF	TGTGCCAGCAGTTTAGTACTGGACACCTATAGCAATCAGCCCCAGCATTTT
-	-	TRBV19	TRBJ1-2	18	CASQIPGHGTALSYGYTF	TGTGCCAGCCAAATACCGGGACACGGAACGGCCCTATCCTATGGCTACACCTTC
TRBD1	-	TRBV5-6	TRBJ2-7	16	CASSPYDRVSGYEQYF	TGTGCCAGCAGCCCGTACGACAGGGTAAGCGGCTACGAGCAGTACTTC
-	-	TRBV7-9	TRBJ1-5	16	CASSYGWGSLNQPQHF	TGTGCCAGCAGTTATGGGTGGGGGTCCCTCAATCAGCCCCAGCATTTT
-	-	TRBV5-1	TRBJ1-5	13	CASSLEGLQPQHF	TGCGCCAGCAGCTTGGAAGGATTACAGCCCCAGCATTTT
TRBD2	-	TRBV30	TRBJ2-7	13	CAGRGGGSYEQYF	TGTGCGGGTCGTGGGGGGGGCTCCTACGAGCAGTACTTC
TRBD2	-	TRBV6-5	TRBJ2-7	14	CASTRSGGDYEQYF	TGTGCCAGCACTCGTAGCGGGGGAGACTACGAGCAGTACTTC
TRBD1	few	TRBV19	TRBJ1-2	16	CASSQRPGTEGYGYTF	TGTGCCAGTAGTCAACGTCCTGGGACAGAGGGCTATGGCTACACCTTC